The 28 T cell receptor beta chains below come from one sample, sequenced in a study of regulatory T cells in long-lasting Graves disease. The sample's time point: newly diagnosed GD, antithyroid drugs for less than 3 months. Researchers made the TCR library from RNA that was extracted from PBMCs. HTBI primers from iRepertoire and Arm-PCR of CDR3 regions yielded the TCR beta libraries. TCRdb ran MiXCR on the multiplex PCR reads and lists one entry per CDR3 protein. Altogether roughly 380,000 distinct CDR3 sequences are present, 16% being singletons, with the ten largest covering 25% to 30%. These data are also associated with another study on T cells in Graves' hyperthyroidism and ophthalmopathy.

The sequences come from peripheral blood mononuclear cells (PBMCs), collected at new diagnosis, from a patient treated with antithyroid drugs. These receptors all come from a man aged 40-49 years with Graves disease.

This clonotype was observed many times. The rearrangement links TRBV9 to TRBJ1-1; TRBD1 aligns across 7 bases. This CDR3 has 14 amino acids. The J segment lost 4 bases and the V segment lost 4 bases, leaving 7 bases of the junction unmatched. Germline CDR1 and CDR2: SGDLS and YYNGEE. CDR3 sequence reads: CASSSGGGSTEAFF. In nucleotides, the CDR3 is TGTGCCAGCAGCTCAGGGGGGGGGAGCACTGAAGCTTTCTTT.

This clonotype was recorded at least ten times. The chain is built from TRBV5-1 and TRBJ2-1; D unresolved. CDR3 size: 15 residues. With 2 bases removed from V and 0 bases from J, the gap between germline ends came to 9 bases. Germline CDR1 reads SGHRS; CDR2 reads YFSETQ. DNA of the CDR3: TGCGCCAGCAGCTTTCGAGACCCCTCCTACAATGAGCAGTTCTTC. Translating it yields CASSFRDPSYNEQFF.

This clonotype was picked up a small number of times. The chain uses TRBV10-3 and TRBJ2-7; TRBD1 matches 11 bases. The CDR3 contains 20 residues. Germline CDR1 and CDR2: ENHRY and SYGVKD. The ends lost 0 bases at V and 6 bases at J; junction bases unmatched: 19. The CDR3 coding sequence is TGTGCCATCAGTGAGTCGAGAGGCCGCGGGAATACCGGGACAGGGGGCGAGCAGTACTTC. Protein sequence: CAISESRGRGNTGTGGEQYF.

In its sample, this clonotype was seen a few times. This chain connects TRBV13 to TRBJ2-3; 10 bases line up with TRBD1. The V segment lost 3 bases and the J segment 6 bases; nucleotides outside the gene matches: 3. CDR3 length: 14 residues. Germline CDR1 is PRHDT and CDR2 is FYEKMQ (reference sequence). CDR3 in DNA: TGTGCCAGCAGCTTGACAGGGGGCCCCGATACGCAGTATTTT. It is translated as CASSLTGGPDTQYF.

At least ten counts were recorded for this clonotype. The chain employs TRBV28 and TRBJ2-7, with a weak D call TRBD2 (7 bases). In germline, CDR1 is MDHEN, CDR2 SYDVKM. The V gene lost 1 base and the J gene lost 3 bases, with 16 bases spanning the gap. The CDR3 covers 16 residues. The CDR3, as DNA: TGTGCCAGCAGTTTATTAGGGGGAGGCGGGGGCTACGAGCAGTACTTC. Translated, it gives CASSLLGGGGGYEQYF.

CDR3 amino acids: CSAIGVLTSGGLETQYF. Written as DNA, the CDR3 is TGCAGTGCTATTGGAGTCCTGACTAGCGGGGGACTCGAGACCCAGTACTTC. The rearrangement uses TRBV20-1 and TRBJ2-5; the match to TRBD2 covers 12 bases. Trimming cost V 4 bases and J 5 bases; bases outside gene matches: 14. Germline CDR1 is DFQATT and CDR2 is SNEGSKA (reference sequence). There are 17 residues in the CDR3.

This clonotype was detected many times. V and J are TRBV5-1 and TRBJ2-5; the D is unclear. V was cut by 0 bases and J by 0 bases, with 9 bases left in between. This CDR3 contains 15 residues. The germline gives CDR1 SGHRS, CDR2 YFSETQ. The CDR3 protein is CASSLGPRDQETQYF. CDR3 DNA sequence: TGCGCCAGCAGCTTGGGTCCCCGGGACCAAGAGACCCAGTACTTC.

This clonotype was detected ten times or more. The J gene is TRBJ1-5, the V gene TRBV2, with D tentatively TRBD1 (6 bases). V was clipped by 4 bases and J by 2 bases, with 12 bases between them. CDR3 length: 15 residues. In germline, CDR1 is SNHLY, CDR2 FYNNEI. The CDR3 sequence: CASSGDGQRNQPQHF. DNA for the CDR3: TGTGCCAGCAGTGGGGACGGACAGCGCAATCAGCCCCAGCATTTT.

This clonotype was picked up many times. This chain links TRBV9 with TRBJ2-1; D may be TRBD1 (7 bases). V lost 4 bases to trimming and J lost 5 bases, with 19 bases between them. The germline V gene encodes CDR1 SGDLS and CDR2 YYNGEE. The CDR3 spans 16 residues. The CDR3, as DNA: TGTGCCAGCAGCCCCCCTGTCCAGGGGGGCCACAATGAGCAGTTCTTC. It translates to CASSPPVQGGHNEQFF.

Ten or more counts support this clonotype. This sequence joins TRBV10-3 and TRBJ2-1, with TRBD2 matching 15 bases. The V gene end was trimmed by 5 bases and the J gene end by 5 bases; junction bases not matched to a gene: 1. This CDR3 spans 15 amino acids. Germline V gene data show CDR1 as ENHRY and CDR2 as SYGVKD. Here the CDR3 DNA reads TGTGCCATCAGTTGGACTAGCGGGGGGGACAATGAGCAGTTCTTC. It specifies CAISWTSGGDNEQFF.

The chain joins TRBV28 to TRBJ2-1; tentatively, D is TRBD1 or TRBD2 (5 bases each). Judging by the DNA end, TRBJ2-5 fits better; the J call may be wrong. This CDR3 spans 16 amino acids. Germline loops: CDR1 MDHEN, CDR2 SYDVKM. The chain's CDR3 is CASSFGVRQGKETQYF. The CDR3 nucleotides read TGTGCCAGCAGTTTCGGGGTACGCCAGGGAAAAGAGACCCAGTACTTC.

This clonotype was counted ten times or more. J is TRBJ1-5 and V is TRBV18; 10 bases match TRBD1. The V segment lost 6 bases and the J segment 4 bases; nucleotides outside the gene matches: 6. This CDR3 spans 15 amino acids. Germline CDR1 is KGHSH and CDR2 is LQKENI. CDR3 coding DNA: TGTGCCAGCTCGCCTCCGGGACAGGGGAATCAGCCCCAGCATTTT. Protein product: CASSPPGQGNQPQHF.

This clonotype was found many times. This sequence joins TRBV7-9 and TRBJ2-7; 12 bases line up with TRBD1. The CDR3 is made up of 16 amino acids. Losses at the gene ends were 6 bases for V and 0 bases for J; bases not matched to a gene: 6. Germline V CDR1 and CDR2: SEHNR, FQNEAQ (reference sequence). The CDR3 here is CASRPPGQGASYEQYF. DNA of the CDR3: TGTGCCAGCAGACCACCGGGACAGGGGGCCTCCTACGAGCAGTACTTC.

The genes are TRBV4-1 and TRBJ1-5, with D possibly being TRBD1 (6 bases). CDR3 length: 15 residues. The V gene's germline CDR1 is MGHRA and CDR2 YSYEKL. V dropped 1 base and J dropped 6 bases, with 13 bases sitting between them. CDR3 nucleotides: TGCGCCAGCAGCCAAGGTAGGGGGGCTACTCAGCCCCAGCATTTT. It specifies CASSQGRGATQPQHF.

The V gene is TRBV15, the J gene TRBJ1-5, with D tentatively TRBD1 (6 bases). The germline V gene encodes CDR1 LNHNV and CDR2 YYDKDF (reference sequence). V lost 0 bases to trimming and J lost 2 bases, with 17 bases between them. The length of the CDR3 is 18 residues. Here the CDR3 DNA reads TGTGCCACCAGCAGAGAGGGGGCTGGCTCTGTTGGCAATCAGCCCCAGCATTTT. It translates to CATSREGAGSVGNQPQHF. Supplemented by reference TRBV15 and TRBJ1-5, the full variable domain reads DAMVIQNPRYQVTQFGKPVTLSCSQTLNHNVMYWYQQKSSQAPKLLFHYYDKDFNNEADTPDNFQSRRPNTSFCFLDIRSPGLGDTAMYLCATSREGAGSVGNQPQHFGDGTRLSIL.

This clonotype was found many times. This may be a read error: a much more frequent sequence differs by one nucleotide. The chain joins TRBV28 to TRBJ1-1, with D tentatively TRBD1 (5 bases). The germline gives CDR1 MDHEN, CDR2 SYDVKM. The germline V and J ends were trimmed by 3 bases and 4 bases, with 9 bases remaining between them. This CDR3 has 13 amino acids. This CDR3 is CASSFVGTTEAFF. DNA for the CDR3: TGTGCCAGCAGTTTCGTCGGGACCACTGAAGCTTTCTTT.

A word on this clonotype: The CDR3 end shows no conserved phenylalanine or tryptophan, and so a read error is likely. The chain is built from TRBV5-4 and TRBJ2-2; perhaps TRBD2 as D (5 bases). The germline V gene has CDR1 SGHNT and CDR2 YYREEE (reference sequence). V lost 2 bases and J lost 5, with 7 bases in between. The CDR3 runs 13 residues. The CDR3 protein is CASSLLVTGELFL. Written as DNA, the CDR3 is TGTGCCAGCAGCTTACTAGTTACCGGGGAGCTGTTTCTT.

This clonotype was observed many times. The chain is built from TRBV20-1 and TRBJ2-3; 8 nucleotides match TRBD1. Per germline, CDR1 DFQATT and CDR2 SNEGSKA (reference sequence). With V trimmed by 4 bases and J by 4 bases, 1 base remained unmatched. CDR3 size: 12 residues. CDR3 nucleotide sequence: TGCAGTGCTAAGGACAGGGCAGATACGCAGTATTTT. It specifies CSAKDRADTQYF.

This clonotype has ten or more counts. This chain joins TRBV6-1 and TRBJ2-1; D uncertain. Per germline, CDR1 MNHNS and CDR2 SASEGT. The length of the CDR3 is 15 residues. Trimming removed 8 bases at V and 2 bases at J, with 16 bases between. CDR3 residues: CASATIGRTYNEQFF. The CDR3, as DNA: TGTGCCAGCGCTACCATTGGGCGCACCTACAATGAGCAGTTCTTC.

This clonotype was observed many times. The DNA of the CDR3 is TGTGCCAGCAGCTTTTCAGGGAATGAAGGCTACGAGCAGTACTTC. Protein sequence: CASSFSGNEGYEQYF. The rearrangement joins TRBV11-3 to TRBJ2-7; the D gene is possibly TRBD1 (5 bases). V was pared by 3 bases and J by 3 bases, with 15 bases between. Germline loops: CDR1 SGHNT, CDR2 YENEEA. This CDR3 comprises 15 residues.

A remark on this clonotype: A single base separates this from a much larger clone, so it may be a read error. The genes are TRBV20-1 and TRBJ1-3; tentative D call: TRBD1 (5 bases). The CDR3 consists of 15 residues. V lost 0 bases, J lost 2 bases, and 11 bases lay in between. Germline V gene lookup returns CDR1 DFQATT and CDR2 SNEGSKA (reference sequence). The CDR3: CSARDGGNPGNTIYF. DNA of the CDR3: TGCAGTGCTAGAGATGGGGGGAACCCTGGAAACACCATATATTTT.

A remark on this clonotype: Just one base apart from a much larger clone, this may be a read error. The V and J genes are TRBV6-1 and TRBJ1-3; no definite D call. Per the germline V gene, CDR1 is MNHNS and CDR2 is SASEGT. This CDR3 comprises 16 residues. The V end lost 10 bases, the J end lost 0 bases, and 19 bases lay between the germline ends. DNA for the CDR3: TGTGCCAACACCAGAGGGCCAGGAGACTCTGGAAACACCATATATTTT. Encoded protein: CANTRGPGDSGNTIYF.

This clonotype occurred many times. The V and J genes are TRBV12-5 and TRBJ1-1; 10 bases align to TRBD1. Germline values: CDR1 LGHNT, CDR2 FRNRAP. This CDR3 spans 17 amino acids. The trim removed 3 bases at V and 3 bases at J, leaving 10 bases unmatched. For the CDR3, the DNA is TGTGCTAGTGGTTTACCCGGACAGGGGGAAGGGGACACTGAAGCTTTCTTT. This translates into CASGLPGQGEGDTEAFF.

This clonotype is a singleton in its sample. The chain employs TRBV20-1 and TRBJ2-2; D ambiguous. CDR3 length: 13 residues. V dropped 3 bases and J dropped 4 bases, with 9 bases sitting between them. Germline V gives CDR1 DFQATT, CDR2 SNEGSKA (reference sequence). The CDR3 DNA is TGCAGTGCTAGTAACAGCCTCACCGGGGAGCTGTTTTTT. Protein sequence: CSASNSLTGELFF.

This clonotype was seen many times. The chain uses TRBV11-2 and TRBJ1-2, with 9 bases fitting TRBD1. The germline gives CDR1 SGHAT, CDR2 FQNNGV. The trim removed 2 bases at V and 7 bases at J, leaving 2 bases unmatched. CDR3 length equals 13 residues. CDR3: CASSLQQGAGYTF. Written as DNA, the CDR3 is TGTGCCAGCAGCTTACAACAGGGGGCTGGCTACACCTTC.

In this sample, this clonotype turned up a few times. This chain uses TRBV7-3 with TRBJ2-1; no clear D. Germline V gene data show CDR1 as SGHTA and CDR2 as FQGTGA. Trimming removed 0 bases at V and 4 bases at J, with 10 bases between. CDR3 length: 15 amino acids. The CDR3 loop is CASSLTPDGYNEQFF. As DNA, the CDR3 is TGTGCCAGCAGCTTAACTCCGGACGGATACAATGAGCAGTTCTTC. The full variable domain, its missing parts supplied by reference TRBV7-3 and TRBJ2-1, is GAGVSQTPSNKVTEKGKYVELRCDPISGHTALYWYRQSLGQGPEFLIYFQGTGAADDSGLPNDRFFAVRPEGSVSTLKIQRTERGDSAVYLCASSLTPDGYNEQFFGPGTRLTVL.

This clonotype was seen ten or more times. The chain employs TRBV28 and TRBJ2-7; the match to TRBD1 covers 10 bases. The J call may be incorrect, as the DNA end agrees better with TRBJ2-1. Germline V gene sequence: CDR1 MDHEN, CDR2 SYDVKM. The CDR3 sequence is 16 residues long. Written as DNA, the CDR3 is TGTGCCAGCAGTTGGGGACAGGGGTTCGTCAACAATGAGCAGTTCTTC. Encoded protein: CASSWGQGFVNNEQFF.

V gene TRBV4-2 combines with J gene TRBJ2-7, with D possibly being TRBD2 (6 bases). V lost 2 bases and J lost 2, with 13 bases in between. CDR1 and CDR2 from the germline V gene are LGHNA and YNFKEQ. This CDR3 is built from 15 residues. The CDR3 nucleotides are TGTGCCAGCAGCCAACTTGCTGGGGGGACCTACGAGCAGTACTTC. It translates to CASSQLAGGTYEQYF.